The present TCR beta chain was sequenced within a study of CD8 T cells in Susac syndrome. Points from the study as a whole: Acknowledgment was made by the study that its TCR sequencing and HLA analysis involved a relatively small number of individuals.

The authors sequenced TCR beta from blood CD8+ and CD4+ T cells. Bulk CD8+ and CD4+ cells came from magnetic negative isolation; CD8+ TEMRA by FACS. Regarding this clonotype: No antigen is known for it.

Roughly 0.45 to 1 ug RNA was reverse transcribed with random hexamers. TCRdb re-called the immunoSEQ multiplex PCR reads through MiXCR, storing one row per CDR3 protein. Altogether some 160,000 distinct CDR3 sequences are present, about 95% being singletons, with the ten largest covering about 0.16%. This clonotype was obtained from a human donor with multiple sclerosis. Sequenced material: CD8+ T cells from PBMCs.

The CDR3 loop reads CAWNMMSEAFF. CDR3 DNA sequence: TGTGCCTGGAATATGATGAGTGAAGCTTTCTTT. The genes are TRBV30 and TRBJ1-1; no firm D call. The germline CDR1 and CDR2 sequences are GTSNPN and SVGIG (reference sequence). The CDR3 has 11 amino acids. Deletions cut 4 bases from V and 7 bases from J, with 10 bases between.